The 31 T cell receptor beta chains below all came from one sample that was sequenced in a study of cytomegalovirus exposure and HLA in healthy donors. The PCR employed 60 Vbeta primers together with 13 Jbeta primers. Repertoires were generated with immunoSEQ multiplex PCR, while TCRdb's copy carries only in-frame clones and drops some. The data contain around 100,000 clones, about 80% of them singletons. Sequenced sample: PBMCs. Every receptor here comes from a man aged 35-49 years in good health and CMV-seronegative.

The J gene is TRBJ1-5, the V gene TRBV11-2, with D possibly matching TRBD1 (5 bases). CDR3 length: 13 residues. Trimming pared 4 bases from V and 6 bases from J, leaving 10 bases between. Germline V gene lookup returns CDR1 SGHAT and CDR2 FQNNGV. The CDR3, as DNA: TGTGCCAGCAGCTCAGGGATGTCTCAGCCCCAGCATTTT. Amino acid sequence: CASSSGMSQPQHF.

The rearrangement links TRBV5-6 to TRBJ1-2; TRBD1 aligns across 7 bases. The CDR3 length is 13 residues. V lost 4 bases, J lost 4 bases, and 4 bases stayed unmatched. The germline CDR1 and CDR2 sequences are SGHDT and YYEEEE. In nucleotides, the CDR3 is TGTGCCAGCAGCCCCACAGGGGCCTATGGCTACACCTTC. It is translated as CASSPTGAYGYTF. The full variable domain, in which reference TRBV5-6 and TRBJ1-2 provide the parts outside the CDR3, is DAGVTQSPTHLIKTRGQQVTLRCSPKSGHDTVSWYQQALGQGPQFIFQYYEEEERQRGNFPDRFSGHQFPNYSSELNVNALLLGDSALYLCASSPTGAYGYTFGSGTRLTVV.

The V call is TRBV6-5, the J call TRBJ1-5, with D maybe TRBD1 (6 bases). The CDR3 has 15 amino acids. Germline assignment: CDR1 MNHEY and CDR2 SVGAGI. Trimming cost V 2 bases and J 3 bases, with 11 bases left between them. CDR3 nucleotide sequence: TGTGCCAGCAGTTACCGGCAGGGGAACAATCAGCCCCAGCATTTT. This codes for CASSYRQGNNQPQHF.

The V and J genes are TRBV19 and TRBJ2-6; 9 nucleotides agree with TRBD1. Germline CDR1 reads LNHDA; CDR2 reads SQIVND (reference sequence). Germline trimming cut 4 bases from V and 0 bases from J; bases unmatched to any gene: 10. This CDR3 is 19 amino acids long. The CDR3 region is CASSTLRQGDNSGANVLTF. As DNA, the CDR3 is TGTGCCAGTAGTACCCTAAGACAGGGGGATAACTCTGGGGCCAACGTCCTGACTTTC.

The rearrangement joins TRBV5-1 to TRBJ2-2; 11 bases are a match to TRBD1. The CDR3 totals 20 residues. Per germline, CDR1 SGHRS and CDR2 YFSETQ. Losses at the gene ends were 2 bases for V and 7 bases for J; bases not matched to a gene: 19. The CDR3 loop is CASSFLAPPSGTGGIGELFF. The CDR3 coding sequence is TGCGCCAGCAGCTTTTTAGCCCCTCCTTCCGGGACAGGGGGTATCGGGGAGCTGTTTTTT.

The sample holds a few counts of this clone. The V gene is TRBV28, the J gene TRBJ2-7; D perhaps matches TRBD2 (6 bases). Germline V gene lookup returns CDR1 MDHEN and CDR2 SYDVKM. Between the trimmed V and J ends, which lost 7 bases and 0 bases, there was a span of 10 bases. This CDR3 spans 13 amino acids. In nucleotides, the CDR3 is TGTGCCAGCATGGCGGGGAGCTCCTACGAGCAGTACGTC. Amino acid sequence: CASMAGSSYEQYV.

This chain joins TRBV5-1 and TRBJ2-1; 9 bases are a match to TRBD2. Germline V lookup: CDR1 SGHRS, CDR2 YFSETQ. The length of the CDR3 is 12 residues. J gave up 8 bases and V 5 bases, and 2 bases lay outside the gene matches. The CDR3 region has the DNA TGCGCCAGCAGTGGGACTAGCTATGAGCAGTTCTTC. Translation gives CASSGTSYEQFF.

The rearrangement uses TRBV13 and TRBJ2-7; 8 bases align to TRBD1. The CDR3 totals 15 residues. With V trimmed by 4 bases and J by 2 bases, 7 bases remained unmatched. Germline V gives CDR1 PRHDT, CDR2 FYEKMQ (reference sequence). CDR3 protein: CASSYTRGHAYEQYV. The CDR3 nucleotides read TGTGCCAGCAGCTACACCAGGGGGCACGCCTACGAGCAGTACGTC.

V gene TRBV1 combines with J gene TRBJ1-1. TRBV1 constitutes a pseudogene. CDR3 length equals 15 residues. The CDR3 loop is CTSSQDLVLNTEAFF. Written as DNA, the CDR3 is TGCACCAGCAGCCAAGATCTTGTCCTGAACACTGAAGCTTTCTTT.

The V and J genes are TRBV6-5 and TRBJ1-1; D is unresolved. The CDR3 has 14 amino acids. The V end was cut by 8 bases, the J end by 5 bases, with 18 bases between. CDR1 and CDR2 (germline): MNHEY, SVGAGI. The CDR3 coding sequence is TGTGCCAGCTCTTTGTCCTTAGGAGGAACTGAAGCTTTCTTT. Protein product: CASSLSLGGTEAFF.

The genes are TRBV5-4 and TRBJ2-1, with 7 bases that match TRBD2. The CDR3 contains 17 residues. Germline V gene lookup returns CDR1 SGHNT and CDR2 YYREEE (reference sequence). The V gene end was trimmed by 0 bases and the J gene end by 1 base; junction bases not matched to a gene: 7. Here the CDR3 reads CASSLAGLAVSYNEQFF. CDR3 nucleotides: TGTGCCAGCAGCTTGGCCGGCCTAGCGGTTTCCTACAATGAGCAGTTCTTC.

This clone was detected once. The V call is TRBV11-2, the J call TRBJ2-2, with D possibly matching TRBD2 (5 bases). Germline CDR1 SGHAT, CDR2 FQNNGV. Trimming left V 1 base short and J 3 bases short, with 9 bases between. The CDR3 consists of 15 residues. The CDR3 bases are TGTGCCAGCAGCTTAGTGGCGGGCGACACCGGGGAGCTGTTTTTT. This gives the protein CASSLVAGDTGELFF.

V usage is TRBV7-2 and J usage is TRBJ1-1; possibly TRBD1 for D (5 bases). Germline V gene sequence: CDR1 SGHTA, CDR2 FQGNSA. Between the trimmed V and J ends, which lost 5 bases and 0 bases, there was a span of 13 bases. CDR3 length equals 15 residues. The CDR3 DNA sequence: TGTGCCAGCAGCCTAAGGCAGGGTCTGAACACTGAAGCTTTCTTT. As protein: CASSLRQGLNTEAFF.

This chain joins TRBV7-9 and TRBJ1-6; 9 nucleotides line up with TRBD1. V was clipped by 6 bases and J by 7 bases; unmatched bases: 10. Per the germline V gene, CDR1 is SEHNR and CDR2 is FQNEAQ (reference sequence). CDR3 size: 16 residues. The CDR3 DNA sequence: TGTGCCAGCAGACACCCGGGACAGGGACTCAATTCACCCCTCCACTTT. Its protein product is CASRHPGQGLNSPLHF. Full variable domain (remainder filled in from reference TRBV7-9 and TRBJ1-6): DTGVSQNPRHKITKRGQNVTFRCDPISEHNRLYWYRQTLGQGPEFLTYFQNEAQLEKSRLLSDRFSAERPKGSFSTLEIQRTEQGDSAMYLCASRHPGQGLNSPLHFGNGTRLTVT.

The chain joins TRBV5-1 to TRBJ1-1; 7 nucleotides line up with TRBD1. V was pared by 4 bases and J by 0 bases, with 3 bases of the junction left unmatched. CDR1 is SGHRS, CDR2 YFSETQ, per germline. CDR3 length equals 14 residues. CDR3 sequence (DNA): TGCGCCAGCAGCAGGGGACAGTTGAACACTGAAGCTTTCTTT. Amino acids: CASSRGQLNTEAFF. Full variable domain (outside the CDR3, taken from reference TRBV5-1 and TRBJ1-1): KAGVTQTPRYLIKTRGQQVTLSCSPISGHRSVSWYQQTPGQGLQFLFEYFSETQRNKGNFPGRFSGRQFSNSRSEMNVSTLELGDSALYLCASSRGQLNTEAFFGQGTRLTVV.

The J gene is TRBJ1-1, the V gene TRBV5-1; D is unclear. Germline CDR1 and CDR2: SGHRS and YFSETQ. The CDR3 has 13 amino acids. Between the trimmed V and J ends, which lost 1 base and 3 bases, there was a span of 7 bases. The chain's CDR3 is CASSLQGDTEAFF. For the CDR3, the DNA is TGCGCCAGCAGCTTGCAAGGAGACACTGAAGCTTTCTTT.

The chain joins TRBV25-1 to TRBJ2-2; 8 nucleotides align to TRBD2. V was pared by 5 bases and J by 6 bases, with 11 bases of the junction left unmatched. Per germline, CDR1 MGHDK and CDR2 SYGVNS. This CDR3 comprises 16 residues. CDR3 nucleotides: TGTGCCAGCAGTCCCTCTCGGAGCGGGGGAGCCGGGGAGCTGTTTTTT. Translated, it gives CASSPSRSGGAGELFF. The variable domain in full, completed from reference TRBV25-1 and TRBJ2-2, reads EADIYQTPRYLVIGTGKKITLECSQTMGHDKMYWYQQDPGMELHLIHYSYGVNSTEKGDLSSESTVSRIRTEHFPLTLESARPSHTSQYLCASSPSRSGGAGELFFGEGSRLTVL.

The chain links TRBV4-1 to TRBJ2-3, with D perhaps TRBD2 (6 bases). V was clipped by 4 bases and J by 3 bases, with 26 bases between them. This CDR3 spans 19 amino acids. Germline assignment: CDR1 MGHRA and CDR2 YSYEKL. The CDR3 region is CASSPRGTLGGLGTDTQYF. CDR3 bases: TGCGCCAGCAGCCCCAGAGGAACCCTGGGGGGACTGGGAACAGATACGCAGTATTTT.

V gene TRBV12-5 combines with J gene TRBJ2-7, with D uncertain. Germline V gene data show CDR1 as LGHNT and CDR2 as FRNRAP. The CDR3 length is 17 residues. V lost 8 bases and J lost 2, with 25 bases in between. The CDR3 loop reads CASPWAAELPNPYEQYF. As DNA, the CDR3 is TGTGCTAGTCCTTGGGCAGCCGAGCTCCCTAACCCCTACGAGCAGTACTTC.

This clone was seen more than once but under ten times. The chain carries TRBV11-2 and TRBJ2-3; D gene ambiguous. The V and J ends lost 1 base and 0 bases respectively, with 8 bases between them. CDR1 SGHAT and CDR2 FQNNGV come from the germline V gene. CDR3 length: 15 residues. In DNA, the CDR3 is TGTGCCAGCAGCTTAGCACTACGTAGCACAGATACGCAGTATTTT. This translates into CASSLALRSTDTQYF.

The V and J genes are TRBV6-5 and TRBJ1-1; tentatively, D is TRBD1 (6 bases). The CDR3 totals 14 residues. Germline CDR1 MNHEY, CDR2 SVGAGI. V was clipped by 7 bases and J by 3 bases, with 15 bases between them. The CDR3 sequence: CASTPDSGDTEAFF. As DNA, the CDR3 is TGTGCCAGCACCCCGGACAGTGGGGACACTGAAGCTTTCTTT.

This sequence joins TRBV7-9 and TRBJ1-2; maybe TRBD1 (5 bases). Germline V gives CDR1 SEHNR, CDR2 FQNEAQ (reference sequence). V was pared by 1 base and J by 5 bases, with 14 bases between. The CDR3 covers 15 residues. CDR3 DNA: TGTGCCAGCAGCTTAGACGGGGGTGTGGGATATGGCTACACCTTC. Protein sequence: CASSLDGGVGYGYTF.

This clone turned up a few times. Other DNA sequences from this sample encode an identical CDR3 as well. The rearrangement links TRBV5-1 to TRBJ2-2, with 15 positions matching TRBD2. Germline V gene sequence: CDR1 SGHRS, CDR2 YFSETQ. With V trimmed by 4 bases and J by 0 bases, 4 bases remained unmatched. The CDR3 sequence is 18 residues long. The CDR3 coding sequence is TGCGCCAGCAGCCCCAGGACTAGCGGGGGGGCGAACACCGGGGAGCTGTTTTTT. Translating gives CASSPRTSGGANTGELFF.

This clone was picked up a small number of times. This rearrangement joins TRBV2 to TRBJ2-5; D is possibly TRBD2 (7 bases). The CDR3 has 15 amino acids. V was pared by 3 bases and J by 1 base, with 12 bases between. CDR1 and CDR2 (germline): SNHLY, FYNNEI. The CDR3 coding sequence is TGTGCCAGCAGTGAGGCGGGGGCGACCCAAGAGACCCAGTACTTC. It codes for CASSEAGATQETQYF.

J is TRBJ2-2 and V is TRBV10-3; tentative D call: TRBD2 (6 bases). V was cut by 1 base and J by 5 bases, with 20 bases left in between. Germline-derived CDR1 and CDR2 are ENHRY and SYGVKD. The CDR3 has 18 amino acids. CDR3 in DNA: TGTGCCATCAGTGAGTTTAGGGGTTCCGGGGGAAATACCGGGGAGCTGTTTTTT. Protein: CAISEFRGSGGNTGELFF.

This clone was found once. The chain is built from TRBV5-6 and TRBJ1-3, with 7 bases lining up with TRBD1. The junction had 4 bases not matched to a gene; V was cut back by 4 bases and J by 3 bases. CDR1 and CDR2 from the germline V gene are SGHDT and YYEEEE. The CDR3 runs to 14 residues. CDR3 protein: CASSAGTDGNTIYF. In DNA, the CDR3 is TGTGCCAGCAGCGCCGGGACAGATGGAAACACCATATATTTT.

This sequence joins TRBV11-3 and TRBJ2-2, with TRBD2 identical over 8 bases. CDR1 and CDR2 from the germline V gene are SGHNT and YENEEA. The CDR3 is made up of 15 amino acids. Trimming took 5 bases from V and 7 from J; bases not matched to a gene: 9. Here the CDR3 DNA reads TGTGCCAGCAGCCCCGGCGGGGGGTGGCTCGGGGAGCTGTTTTTT. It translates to CASSPGGGWLGELFF.

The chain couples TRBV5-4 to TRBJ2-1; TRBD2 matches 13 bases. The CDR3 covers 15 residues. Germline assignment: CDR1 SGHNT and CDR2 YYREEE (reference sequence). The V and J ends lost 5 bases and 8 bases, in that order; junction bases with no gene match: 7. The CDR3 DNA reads TGTGCCAGCAGAACTAGCGGGGGGGCCGTAGATGAGCAGTTCTTC. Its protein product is CASRTSGGAVDEQFF. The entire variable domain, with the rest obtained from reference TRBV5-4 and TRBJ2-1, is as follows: ETGVTQSPTHLIKTRGQQVTLRCSSQSGHNTVSWYQQALGQGPQFIFQYYREEENGRGNFPPRFSGLQFPNYSSELNVNALELDDSALYLCASRTSGGAVDEQFFGPGTRLTVL.

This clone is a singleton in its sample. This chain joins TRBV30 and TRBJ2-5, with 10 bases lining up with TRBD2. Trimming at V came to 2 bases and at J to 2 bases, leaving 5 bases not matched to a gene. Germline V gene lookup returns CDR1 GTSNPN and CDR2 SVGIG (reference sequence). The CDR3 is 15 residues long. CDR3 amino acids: CAWSRLAGVQETQYF. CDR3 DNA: TGTGCCTGGAGTAGGCTAGCGGGGGTACAAGAGACCCAGTACTTC.

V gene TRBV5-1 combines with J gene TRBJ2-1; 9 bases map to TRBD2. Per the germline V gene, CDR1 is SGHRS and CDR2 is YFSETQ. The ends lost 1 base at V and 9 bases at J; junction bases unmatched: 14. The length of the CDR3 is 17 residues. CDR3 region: CASSLSLSGLAGGEQFF. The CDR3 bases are TGCGCCAGCAGCTTGTCCTTATCGGGACTAGCAGGAGGTGAGCAGTTCTTC.

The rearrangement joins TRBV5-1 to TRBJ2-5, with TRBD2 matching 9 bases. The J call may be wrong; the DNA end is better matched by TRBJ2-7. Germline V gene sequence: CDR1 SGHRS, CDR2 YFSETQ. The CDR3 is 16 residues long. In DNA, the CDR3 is TGCGCCAGCAGCTTGGCCTCGACTAGCGGAGGCTACGAGCAGTACTTC. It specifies CASSLASTSGGYEQYF.